Below, 18 T cell receptor beta chains from the same sample are listed, as sequenced in a study of spatial heterogeneity in lung cancer. Their antigen targets remain unknown. Study conclusions and caveats: Higher tumor mutation counts went along with higher counts of expanded intratumoral alpha and beta TCRs.

Described time point: sample taken at primary tumor resection. TCRdb fed the 5' RACE reads into MiXCR, producing one record per CDR3 protein. This sample has 16,000 or so distinct CDR3 sequences, with under 7.5% found just once. The specimen comprised lung tumor tissue, sampled at surgery. Receptors originate from a female donor with early-stage non-small cell lung cancer.

This clonotype was observed at least ten times. The chain couples TRBV7-8 to TRBJ1-6; D is ambiguous. The germline V gene encodes CDR1 SGHVS and CDR2 FQNEAQ. Trimming pared 1 base from V and 8 bases from J, leaving 18 bases between. CDR3 length equals 17 residues. In nucleotides, the CDR3 is TGTGCCAGCAGCTTAGGGGGTAGGAAGGCTACGTATTCACCCCTCCACTTT. As protein: CASSLGGRKATYSPLHF.

This clonotype came up a few times. Just one base apart from a much larger clone, this may be a read error. The chain carries TRBV29-1 and TRBJ2-3; 9 bases are shared with TRBD2. Per the germline V gene, CDR1 is SQVTM and CDR2 is ANQGSEA. The CDR3 covers 12 residues. After removal of 4 bases from V and 11 bases from J, the junction contained 7 bases not matched to a gene. The CDR3 spells CSVVSGGNMQYF. The CDR3 coding sequence is TGCAGCGTTGTTAGCGGGGGAAATATGCAGTATTTT.

In its sample, this clonotype was seen many times. The chain has TRBV12-5 and TRBJ2-5, with TRBD1 identical over 8 bases. Looked up from germline, CDR1 is LGHNT and CDR2 is FRNRAP. The CDR3 extends over 14 amino acids. After removal of 6 bases from V and 2 bases from J, the junction contained 5 bases not matched to a gene. The CDR3 DNA reads as TGTGCTAGTGGCTCATACAGGGGGCAAGAGACCCAGTACTTC. It translates to CASGSYRGQETQYF.

This clonotype appeared many times. The chain joins TRBV7-9 to TRBJ1-1; D perhaps matches TRBD1 (5 bases). Germline CDR1 reads SEHNR; CDR2 reads FQNEAQ (reference sequence). V lost 3 bases to trimming and J lost 3 bases, with 14 bases between them. CDR3 length equals 15 residues. The CDR3 DNA sequence: TGTGCCAGCAGCTTCGGCAGGGTTCGTGACACTGAAGCTTTCTTT. Its translation: CASSFGRVRDTEAFF. Combining the CDR3 with reference TRBV7-9 and TRBJ1-1 gives the whole variable domain DTGVSQNPRHKITKRGQNVTFRCDPISEHNRLYWYRQTLGQGPEFLTYFQNEAQLEKSRLLSDRFSAERPKGSFSTLEIQRTEQGDSAMYLCASSFGRVRDTEAFFGQGTRLTVV.

This clonotype appeared a few times. The DNA for the CDR3 is TGTGCCAGCAGTTACTCCTCGGGGGGTAGGGAGACCCAGTACTTC. This codes for CASSYSSGGRETQYF. J is TRBJ2-5 and V is TRBV6-7, with 7 bases identical to TRBD2. TRBV6-7 is assigned to the ORF class and has an uncertain function. This CDR3 spans 15 amino acids. Trimming at V came to 0 bases and at J to 5 bases, leaving 6 bases not matched to a gene.

This clonotype has a count of ten or more. The V call is TRBV12-3 or TRBV12-4, the J call TRBJ2-3, with D possibly TRBD2 on 5 matching bases. V lost 10 bases and J 1 base, leaving 6 bases between the germline ends. There are 11 residues in the CDR3. The CDR3: CATGGTDTQYF. Here the CDR3 DNA reads TGTGCCACCGGGGGCACAGATACGCAGTATTTT.

Many counts were recorded for this clonotype. The chain links TRBV5-6 to TRBJ1-4, with 9 bases aligning to TRBD1. The length of the CDR3 is 17 residues. CDR1 and CDR2 from the germline V gene are SGHDT and YYEEEE. V trimming: 4 bases; J trimming: 1 base; junction bases outside the gene matches: 8. This chain's CDR3 is CASSPVPGQGTNEKLFF. CDR3 DNA sequence: TGTGCCAGCAGCCCAGTCCCGGGACAGGGAACTAATGAAAAACTGTTTTTT.

This clonotype is medium-sized within its sample. The gene calls are TRBV20-1 and TRBJ2-5; 14 nucleotides line up with TRBD2. Germline V CDR1 and CDR2: DFQATT, SNEGSKA (reference sequence). The CDR3 has 15 residues. V lost 0 bases to trimming and J lost 6 bases; unmatched junction nucleotides: 3. The CDR3, as DNA: TGCAGTGCTAGAGATGGGACTAGCGGGGGTCAGACCCAGTACTTC. Encoded protein: CSARDGTSGGQTQYF.

This clonotype is medium-sized by share. V is TRBV12-3 or TRBV12-4 and J is TRBJ2-3; 11 bases agree with TRBD1. The CDR3 spans 15 residues. V lost 5 bases to trimming and J lost 4 bases; unmatched junction nucleotides: 5. The CDR3 bases are TGTGCCAGCAGTCTTCGGACAGGGGGCGCAGATACGCAGTATTTT. Protein: CASSLRTGGADTQYF.

Ten or more counts support this clonotype. The chain couples TRBV6-5 to TRBJ2-5; D unresolved. Trimming took 6 bases from V and 4 from J, leaving 12 bases between them. CDR3 length: 13 residues. Per germline, CDR1 MNHEY and CDR2 SVGAGI. The chain's CDR3 is CASSILGSETQYF. CDR3 nucleotides: TGTGCCAGCAGCATATTGGGGTCAGAGACCCAGTACTTC.

The genes are TRBV27 and TRBJ1-5; maybe TRBD1 (5 bases). The V end was cut by 6 bases, the J end by 11 bases, with 11 bases between. CDR1 is MNHEY, CDR2 SMNVEV, per germline (reference sequence). The CDR3 consists of 11 residues. The CDR3 loop is CASSQGGTQHF. The CDR3 coding sequence is TGTGCCAGCAGCCAGGGTGGGACCCAGCATTTT.

This clonotype was recorded at least ten times. V gene TRBV7-2 combines with J gene TRBJ2-1; a weak D match, TRBD1 (5 bases). Trimming removed 4 bases from V and 3 bases from J, with 10 bases in between. Germline values: CDR1 SGHTA, CDR2 FQGNSA. The CDR3 has 14 residues. The CDR3 coding sequence is TGTGCCAGCAGCTCGCCGACAGACTACAATGAGCAGTTCTTC. Protein: CASSSPTDYNEQFF.

In this sample, this clonotype turned up a few times. This sequence joins TRBV20-1 and TRBJ1-5; 9 nucleotides match TRBD1. The junction had 12 bases not matched to a gene; V was cut back by 2 bases and J by 7 bases. CDR3 length: 16 amino acids. Looked up from germline, CDR1 is DFQATT and CDR2 is SNEGSKA (reference sequence). CDR3 amino acids: CSARPPGQGFEQPQHF. The CDR3 bases are TGCAGTGCTAGACCCCCGGGACAGGGTTTTGAGCAGCCCCAGCATTTT.

This clonotype was recorded many times. The chain uses TRBV28 and TRBJ2-1, with D perhaps TRBD2 (6 bases). Trimming cost V 2 bases and J 9 bases, with 11 bases left between them. Germline CDR1 reads MDHEN; CDR2 reads SYDVKM. There are 13 residues in the CDR3. CDR3 region: CASSLGGEGEQFF. CDR3 coding DNA: TGTGCCAGCAGTTTAGGAGGGGAAGGTGAGCAGTTCTTC.

In this sample, this clonotype turned up many times. The chain has TRBV5-1 and TRBJ1-4, with 10 bases aligning to TRBD1. The V gene end was trimmed by 0 bases and the J gene end by 8 bases; junction bases not matched to a gene: 4. Germline CDR1 is SGHRS and CDR2 is YFSETQ. The CDR3 is 15 amino acids. CDR3 DNA sequence: TGCGCCAGCAGCTTGGCCGGGACAGGGGACGAAAAACTGTTTTTT. Translating it yields CASSLAGTGDEKLFF.

This clonotype has at least ten counts. The chain couples TRBV30 to TRBJ2-7, with a tentative D call TRBD2 (5 bases). CDR1 GTSNPN and CDR2 SVGIG come from the germline V gene (reference sequence). The ends were cut back, 4 bases at V and 1 base at J, with 11 bases in the middle. The CDR3 extends over 13 amino acids. The CDR3 loop is CAWKEPGSYEQYF. DNA for the CDR3: TGTGCCTGGAAGGAACCGGGGTCCTACGAGCAGTACTTC.

This clonotype was seen ten or more times. Here the CDR3 DNA reads TGTGCCAGCAGCTCTTGGGCGGGGACTAACACAGATACGCAGTATTTT. Its protein product is CASSSWAGTNTDTQYF. The chain uses TRBV12-3 or TRBV12-4 and TRBJ2-3; TRBD2 matches 7 bases. The J segment lost 2 bases and the V segment lost 6 bases, leaving 11 bases of the junction unmatched. The CDR3 is made up of 16 amino acids.

The chain combines TRBV5-1 with TRBJ2-7; 12 bases line up with TRBD1. The V gene end was trimmed by 3 bases and the J gene end by 1 base; junction bases not matched to a gene: 2. The CDR3 extends over 15 amino acids. Germline values: CDR1 SGHRS, CDR2 YFSETQ. The CDR3 DNA reads TGCGCCAGCAGCTCGGGACAGGGGGCTTCCTACGAGCAGTACTTC. It encodes CASSSGQGASYEQYF.